A selection of T cell receptor beta chains follows, all from one sample in a study of CXCR3-negative and CXCR3-positive naive CD8 T cells. TCRdb re-analyzed the 5' RACE reads; it lists each CDR3 protein once, without DNA. The sample totals 100,000 to 150,000 distinct CDR3 sequences. Sequencing was done on a sample of naive CXCR3- CD8+ T cells from blood. Receptors originate from a human donor in good health. Some clones in this sample may be carry-over from other donors' samples. CDR3s include the opening cysteine and the closing phenylalanine or tryptophan.

v_call: TRBV5-1
cdr3_length: 15
j_call: TRBJ2-7
cdr3_aa: CASSPYGTGSYEQYF

v_call: TRBV19
cdr3_length: 14
j_call: TRBJ2-1
cdr3_aa: CASSGTSGSWEQFF

v_call: TRBV15
cdr3_length: 14
j_call: TRBJ2-1
cdr3_aa: CATSWSLRPNEQFF

v_call: TRBV25-1
cdr3_length: 19
j_call: TRBJ1-3
cdr3_aa: CASSGYTVGGTISGNTIYF

v_call: TRBV10-3
cdr3_length: 13
j_call: TRBJ2-7
cdr3_aa: CAVAAGLGYEQYF

v_call: TRBV4-1
cdr3_length: 16
j_call: TRBJ1-1
cdr3_aa: CASSQGHSGQRNEAFF

v_call: TRBV28
cdr3_length: 16
j_call: TRBJ1-4
cdr3_aa: CASSLIRTAYNEKLFF

v_call: TRBV28
cdr3_length: 16
j_call: TRBJ2-3
cdr3_aa: CASSLPKSSSTDTQYF

v_call: TRBV2
cdr3_length: 14
j_call: TRBJ2-7
cdr3_aa: CASSEQGKDYEQYF

v_call: TRBV13
cdr3_length: 12
j_call: TRBJ1-2
cdr3_aa: CASSILDGGYTF

v_call: TRBV12-3/TRBV12-4
cdr3_length: 13
j_call: TRBJ1-1
cdr3_aa: CASSSPGGTEAFF

v_call: TRBV7-2
cdr3_length: 13
j_call: TRBJ1-5
cdr3_aa: CASSSGLNQPQHF

v_call: TRBV29-1
cdr3_length: 14
j_call: TRBJ2-5
cdr3_aa: CSVLPSGSQETQYF

v_call: TRBV6-6
cdr3_length: 15
j_call: TRBJ1-1
cdr3_aa: CASSYGRNGDTEAFF

v_call: TRBV29-1
cdr3_length: 14
j_call: TRBJ2-7
cdr3_aa: CSVVLYGGVNEQYF